The entry that follows covers one TCR beta chain sequence. Source study methods: Amplification with reference gene primers provided the estimates of nucleated cell counts. Repertoires were generated with immunoSEQ multiplex PCR, while TCRdb's copy carries only in-frame clones and drops some. V and J calls and clone size are given by that table; D and trimming were obtained from the DNA. Of about 200,000 clones listed, 89% are singletons. This sample was taken from a study of blood T cell repertoires in COVID-19. Whole-study context: The United States, Italy and Spain were the sources of the acute and convalescent COVID-19 samples. In each case, the material was cDNA or gDNA derived from T cells, B-cell-depleted T cells, or PBMCs.

The length of the CDR3 is 20 residues. Germline V lookup: CDR1 PRHDT, CDR2 FYEKMQ (reference sequence). The J segment lost 2 bases and the V segment lost 5 bases, leaving 22 bases of the junction unmatched. This sequence joins TRBV13 and TRBJ2-3; TRBD1 agrees at 7 bases. The sample comprised peripheral blood. This receptor was taken from a woman aged 40 to 50 with acute or convalescent COVID-19. The CDR3 here is CASSGLGPGQRIGATDTQYF. The CDR3 DNA is TGTGCCAGCAGCGGATTGGGGCCGGGACAGAGAATAGGGGCCACAGATACGCAGTATTTT.